This is a list of T cell receptor beta chains from one sample in a study of cytomegalovirus exposure and HLA in healthy donors. The data were produced by immunoSEQ multiplex PCR, yet TCRdb's version contains in-frame clones alone and is incomplete. The sample lists about 67,000 clones; roughly 77% were seen once. The sample comprised PBMCs. The source is a young woman in good health and CMV-seronegative. CDR3s include the opening cysteine and the closing phenylalanine or tryptophan. The order of the fields is clone size, V gene, D gene, J gene, CDR3 DNA, CDR3 protein. The D gene is left open where the match is weak. Not all rows give a size; the values are once, few, many and, for expanded clones, a class.

>NA|TRBV28|TRBD1|TRBJ1-5
TGTGCCAGCAGTTCGACAGGGGGTCATCAGCCCCAGCATTTT
CASSSTGGHQPQHF
>NA|TRBV7-2|NA|TRBJ2-5
TGTGCCAGCAGCCACCCCACCTTGGGCTCATTCCAAGAGACCCAGTACTTC
CASSHPTLGSFQETQYF
>few|TRBV28|NA|TRBJ1-1
TGTGCCAGCAGCCAAGGGGGACTAGGCACTGAAGCTTTCTTT
CASSQGGLGTEAFF
>NA|TRBV7-2|TRBD1|TRBJ2-5
TGTGCCAGCAGCTTACGACCAGGGGGCCTCCAAGAGACCCAGTACTTC
CASSLRPGGLQETQYF
>NA|TRBV30|TRBD1|TRBJ2-5
TGTGCCTGGAGGGGACAGACTGCGACCCAGTACTTC
CAWRGQTATQYF
>NA|TRBV7-2|NA|TRBJ2-1
TGTGCCAGCAGCTACCCGGGTTACAATGAGCAGTTCTTC
CASSYPGYNEQFF
>NA|TRBV30|NA|TRBJ1-1
TGTGCCAGTGACATTTTAATTAATGCTGAAGCTTTCTTT
CASDILINAEAFF
>NA|TRBV5-1|TRBD1|TRBJ1-1
TGCGCCAGCAGTTCGGGACAGGAGACTGAAGCTTTCTTT
CASSSGQETEAFF
>NA|TRBV7-9|NA|TRBJ2-7
TGTGCCAGCAGCTTAGGGAGCCCCTCCTACGAGCAGTACTTC
CASSLGSPSYEQYF
>NA|TRBV7-9|TRBD1|TRBJ2-7
TGTGCCAGCAGCTTAGGGGACAGGTTCAACGAGCAGTACTTC
CASSLGDRFNEQYF
>once|TRBV19|NA|TRBJ1-1
TGTGCCAGTCTGGGGACAGAAGCTTTCTTT
CASLGTEAFF
>many|TRBV4-2|TRBD2|TRBJ2-7
TGTGCCAGCAGCCAAGCAACCGCCGCTAGCGGGAGTCTGCGGGAGCAGTACTTC
CASSQATAASGSLREQYF
>NA|TRBV30|TRBD1|TRBJ1-2
TGTGCCTGGACCGGGTCCGGGACAGGCCTCCTTGCCGGCTACACCTTC
CAWTGSGTGLLAGYTF
>few|TRBV6-5|NA|TRBJ2-7
TGTGCCAGCAGTCGAGACGGGTCCTACGAGCAGTACTTC
CASSRDGSYEQYF
>NA|TRBV7-6|TRBD1|TRBJ1-1
TGTGCCAGCAGAGGTGGGACAGGGGCCACTGAAGCTTTCTTT
CASRGGTGATEAFF
>NA|TRBV30|TRBD1|TRBJ1-1
TGTGCCTGGAGTGTACTGCGGACAGGGGGCGCGGGGAACACTGAAGCTTTCTTT
CAWSVLRTGGAGNTEAFF
>once|TRBV6-1|TRBD1|TRBJ1-4
TGTGCCAGCCAAAGAGGGGGCAGGGGAGGAGAAAAACTGTTTTTT
CASQRGGRGGEKLFF
>NA|TRBV28|NA|TRBJ2-3
TGTGCCAGCAGATCCGGGACAACCCTGACAGATACGCAGTATTTT
CASRSGTTLTDTQYF
>NA|TRBV7-2|TRBD2|TRBJ2-1
TGTGCCAGCAGCATACTAGCGGGAGGGAACAATGAGCAGTTCTTC
CASSILAGGNNEQFF
>NA|TRBV7-6|TRBD1|TRBJ1-1
TGTGCCAGCAGCTTAGGACCAGCACAGGGGACTGAAGCTTTCTTT
CASSLGPAQGTEAFF
>NA|TRBV6-5|TRBD1|TRBJ1-2
TGTGCCAGCAGTTACTCGCCAGCCGAGGGGGCTGGCTACACCTTC
CASSYSPAEGAGYTF